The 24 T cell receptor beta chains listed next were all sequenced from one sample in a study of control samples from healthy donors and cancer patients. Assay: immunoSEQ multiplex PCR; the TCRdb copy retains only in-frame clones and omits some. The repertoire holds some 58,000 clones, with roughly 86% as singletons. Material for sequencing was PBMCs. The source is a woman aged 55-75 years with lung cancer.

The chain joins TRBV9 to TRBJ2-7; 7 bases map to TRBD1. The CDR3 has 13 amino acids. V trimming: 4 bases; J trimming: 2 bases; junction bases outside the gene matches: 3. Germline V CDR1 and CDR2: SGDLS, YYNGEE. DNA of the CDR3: TGTGCCAGCAGCCCAGGACAGGCCTACGAGCAGTACTTC. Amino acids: CASSPGQAYEQYF.

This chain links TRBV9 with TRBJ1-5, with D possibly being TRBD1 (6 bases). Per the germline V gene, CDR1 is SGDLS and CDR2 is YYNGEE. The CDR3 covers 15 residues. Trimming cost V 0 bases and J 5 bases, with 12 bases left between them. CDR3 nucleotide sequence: TGTGCCAGCAGCGTAGCAGGGGCGGTGGATCAGCCCCAGCATTTT. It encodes CASSVAGAVDQPQHF.

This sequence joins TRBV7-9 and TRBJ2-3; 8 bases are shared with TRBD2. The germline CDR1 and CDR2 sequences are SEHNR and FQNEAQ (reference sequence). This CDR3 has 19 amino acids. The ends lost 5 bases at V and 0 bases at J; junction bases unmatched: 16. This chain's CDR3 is CASSPRLPAGALSTDTQYF. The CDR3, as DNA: TGTGCCAGCAGCCCTCGCCTTCCAGCGGGAGCCCTTAGCACAGATACGCAGTATTTT.

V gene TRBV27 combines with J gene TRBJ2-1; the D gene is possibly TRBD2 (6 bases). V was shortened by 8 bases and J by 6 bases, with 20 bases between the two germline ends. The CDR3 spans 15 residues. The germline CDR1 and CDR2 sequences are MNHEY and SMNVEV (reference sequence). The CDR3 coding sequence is TGTGCCAGCTCCCAAGTTGGGGCGGGGATCAATGAGCAGTTCTTC. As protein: CASSQVGAGINEQFF.

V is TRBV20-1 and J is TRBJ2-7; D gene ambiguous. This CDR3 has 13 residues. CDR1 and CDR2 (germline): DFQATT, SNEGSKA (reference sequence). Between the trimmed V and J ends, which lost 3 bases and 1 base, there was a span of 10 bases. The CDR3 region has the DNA TGCAGTGCTAGTGCGGCATTATCCTACGAGCAGTACTTC. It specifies CSASAALSYEQYF.

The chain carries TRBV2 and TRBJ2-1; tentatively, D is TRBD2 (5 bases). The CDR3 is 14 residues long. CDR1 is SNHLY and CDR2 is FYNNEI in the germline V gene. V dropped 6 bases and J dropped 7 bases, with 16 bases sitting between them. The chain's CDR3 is CASSASLPTNEQFF. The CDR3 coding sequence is TGTGCCAGCAGCGCTAGCCTCCCAACGAATGAGCAGTTCTTC.

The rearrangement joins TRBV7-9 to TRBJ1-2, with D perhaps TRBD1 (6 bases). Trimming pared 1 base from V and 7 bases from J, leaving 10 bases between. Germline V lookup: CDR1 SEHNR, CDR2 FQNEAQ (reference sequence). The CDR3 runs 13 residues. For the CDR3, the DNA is TGTGCCAGCAGCTTAGTGGGGGCTGCTGGCTACACCTTC. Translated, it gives CASSLVGAAGYTF.

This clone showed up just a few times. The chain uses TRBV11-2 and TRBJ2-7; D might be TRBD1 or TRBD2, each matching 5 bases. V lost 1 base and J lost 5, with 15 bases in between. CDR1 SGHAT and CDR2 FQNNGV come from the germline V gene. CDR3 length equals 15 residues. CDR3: CASSLVPRDHHEQYF. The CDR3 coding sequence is TGTGCCAGCAGCTTAGTCCCTAGGGACCACCACGAGCAGTACTTC.

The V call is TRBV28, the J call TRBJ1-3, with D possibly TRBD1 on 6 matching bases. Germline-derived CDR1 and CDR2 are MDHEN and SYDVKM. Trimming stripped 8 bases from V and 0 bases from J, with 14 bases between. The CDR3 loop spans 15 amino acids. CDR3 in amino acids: CASGQTALSGNTIYF. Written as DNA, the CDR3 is TGTGCCAGCGGACAGACAGCGCTCTCTGGAAACACCATATATTTT.

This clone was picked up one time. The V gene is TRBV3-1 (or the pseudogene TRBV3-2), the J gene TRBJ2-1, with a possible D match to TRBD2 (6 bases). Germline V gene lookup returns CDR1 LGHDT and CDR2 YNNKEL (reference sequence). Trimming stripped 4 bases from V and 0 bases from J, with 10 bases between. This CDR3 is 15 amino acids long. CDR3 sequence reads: CASSLSGYSYNEQFF. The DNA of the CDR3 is TGTGCCAGCAGCCTTAGCGGATACTCCTACAATGAGCAGTTCTTC.

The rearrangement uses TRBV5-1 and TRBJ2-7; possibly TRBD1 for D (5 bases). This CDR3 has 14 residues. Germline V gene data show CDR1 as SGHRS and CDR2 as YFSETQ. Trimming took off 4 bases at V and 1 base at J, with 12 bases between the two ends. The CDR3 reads CASSLRQYSYEQYF. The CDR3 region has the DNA TGCGCCAGCAGCCTCCGACAGTATTCCTACGAGCAGTACTTC.

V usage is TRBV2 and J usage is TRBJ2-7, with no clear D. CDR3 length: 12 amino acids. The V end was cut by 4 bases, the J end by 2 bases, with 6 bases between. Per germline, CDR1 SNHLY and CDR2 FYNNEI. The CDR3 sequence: CASSVATYEQYF. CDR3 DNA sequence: TGTGCCAGCAGTGTGGCTACCTACGAGCAGTACTTC. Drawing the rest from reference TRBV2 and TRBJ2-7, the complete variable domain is EPEVTQTPSHQVTQMGQEVILRCVPISNHLYFYWYRQILGQKVEFLVSFYNNEISEKSEIFDDQFSVERPDGSNFTLKIRSTKLEDSAMYFCASSVATYEQYFGPGTRLTVT.

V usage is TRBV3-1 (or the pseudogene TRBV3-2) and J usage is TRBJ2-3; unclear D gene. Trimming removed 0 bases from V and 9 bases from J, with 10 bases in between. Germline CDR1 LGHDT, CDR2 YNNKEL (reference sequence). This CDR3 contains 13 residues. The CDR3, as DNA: TGTGCCAGCAGCCAAGATCGGGCGAGAACGCAGTATTTT. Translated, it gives CASSQDRARTQYF.

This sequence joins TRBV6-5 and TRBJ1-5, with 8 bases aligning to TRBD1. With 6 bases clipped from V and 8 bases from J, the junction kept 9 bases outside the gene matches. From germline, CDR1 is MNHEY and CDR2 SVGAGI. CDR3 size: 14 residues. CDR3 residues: CASRGRQGWEPQHF. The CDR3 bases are TGTGCCAGCAGGGGACGACAGGGGTGGGAGCCCCAGCATTTT.

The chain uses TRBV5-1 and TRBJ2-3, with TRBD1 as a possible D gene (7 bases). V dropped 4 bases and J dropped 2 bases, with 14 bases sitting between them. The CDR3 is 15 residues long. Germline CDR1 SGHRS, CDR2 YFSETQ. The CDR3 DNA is TGCGCCAGCAGCGGGGGGACAGCCGCCACAGATACGCAGTATTTT. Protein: CASSGGTAATDTQYF.

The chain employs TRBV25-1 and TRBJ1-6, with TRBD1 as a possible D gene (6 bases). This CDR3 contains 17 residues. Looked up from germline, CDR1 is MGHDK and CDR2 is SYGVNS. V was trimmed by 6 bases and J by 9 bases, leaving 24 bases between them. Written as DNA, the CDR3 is TGTGCCAGCAGAGGCCTATCGACAGGTCAGAAAAGTTCACCCCTCCACTTT. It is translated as CASRGLSTGQKSSPLHF. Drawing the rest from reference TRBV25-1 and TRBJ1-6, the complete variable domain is EADIYQTPRYLVIGTGKKITLECSQTMGHDKMYWYQQDPGMELHLIHYSYGVNSTEKGDLSSESTVSRIRTEHFPLTLESARPSHTSQYLCASRGLSTGQKSSPLHFGNGTRLTVT.

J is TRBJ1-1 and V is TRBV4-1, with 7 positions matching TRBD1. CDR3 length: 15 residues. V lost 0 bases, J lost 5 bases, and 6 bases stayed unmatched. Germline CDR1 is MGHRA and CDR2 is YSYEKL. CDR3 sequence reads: CASSQDNRGGTEAFF. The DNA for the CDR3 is TGCGCCAGCAGCCAAGATAACAGGGGCGGAACTGAAGCTTTCTTT.

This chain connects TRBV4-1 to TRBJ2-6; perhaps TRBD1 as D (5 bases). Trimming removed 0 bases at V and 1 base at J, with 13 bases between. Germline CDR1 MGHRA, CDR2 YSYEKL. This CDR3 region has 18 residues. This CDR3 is CASSQDPSTVSGANVLTF. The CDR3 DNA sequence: TGCGCCAGCAGCCAAGACCCCTCGACAGTATCTGGGGCCAACGTCCTGACTTTC.

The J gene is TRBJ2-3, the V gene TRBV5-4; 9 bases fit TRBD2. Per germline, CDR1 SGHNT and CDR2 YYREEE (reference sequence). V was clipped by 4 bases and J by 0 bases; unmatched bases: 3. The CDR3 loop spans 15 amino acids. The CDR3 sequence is CASSITSGSTDTQYF. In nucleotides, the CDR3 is TGTGCCAGCAGCATTACTAGCGGGAGCACAGATACGCAGTATTTT. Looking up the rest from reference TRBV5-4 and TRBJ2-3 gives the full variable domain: ETGVTQSPTHLIKTRGQQVTLRCSSQSGHNTVSWYQQALGQGPQFIFQYYREEENGRGNFPPRFSGLQFPNYSSELNVNALELDDSALYLCASSITSGSTDTQYFGPGTRLTVL.

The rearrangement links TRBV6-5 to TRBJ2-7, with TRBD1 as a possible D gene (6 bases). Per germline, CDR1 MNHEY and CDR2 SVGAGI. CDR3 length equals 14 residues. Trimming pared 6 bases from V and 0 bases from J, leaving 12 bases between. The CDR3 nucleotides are TGTGCCAGCAGACTAGGGGGTGACTCCTACGAGCAGTACTTC. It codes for CASRLGGDSYEQYF.

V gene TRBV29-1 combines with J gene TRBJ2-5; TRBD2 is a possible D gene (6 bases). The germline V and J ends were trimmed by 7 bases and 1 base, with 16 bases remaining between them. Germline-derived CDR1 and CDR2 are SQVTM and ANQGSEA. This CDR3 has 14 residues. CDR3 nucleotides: TGCAGCGGGACCGGGGGACGCATCCAAGAGACCCAGTACTTC. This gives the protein CSGTGGRIQETQYF.

The CDR3 nucleotides read TGTGCCAGCAGCGTAGTACCGGTAGGGCCCCAGCATTTT. It yields the protein CASSVVPVGPQHF. V is TRBV9 and J is TRBJ1-5; D remains unclear. CDR3 size: 13 residues. Trimming left V 0 bases short and J 9 bases short, with 10 bases between. The germline gives CDR1 SGDLS, CDR2 YYNGEE.

CDR3 DNA: TGTGCCAGCAGCCAGGACGTCTGGACAGGGGGCACCGGGGAGCTGTTTTTT. It translates to CASSQDVWTGGTGELFF. The V call is TRBV3-1 (or the pseudogene TRBV3-2), the J call TRBJ2-2; 10 positions agree with TRBD1. CDR3 size: 17 residues. Germline V CDR1 and CDR2: LGHDT, YNNKEL (reference sequence). With 3 bases clipped from V and 4 bases from J, the junction kept 8 bases outside the gene matches.

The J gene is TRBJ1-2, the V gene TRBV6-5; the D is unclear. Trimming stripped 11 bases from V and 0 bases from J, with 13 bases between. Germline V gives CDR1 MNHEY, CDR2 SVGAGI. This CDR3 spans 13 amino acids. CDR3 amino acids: CAFSRAPNYGYTF. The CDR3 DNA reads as TGTGCCTTCTCCCGGGCCCCTAACTATGGCTACACCTTC.